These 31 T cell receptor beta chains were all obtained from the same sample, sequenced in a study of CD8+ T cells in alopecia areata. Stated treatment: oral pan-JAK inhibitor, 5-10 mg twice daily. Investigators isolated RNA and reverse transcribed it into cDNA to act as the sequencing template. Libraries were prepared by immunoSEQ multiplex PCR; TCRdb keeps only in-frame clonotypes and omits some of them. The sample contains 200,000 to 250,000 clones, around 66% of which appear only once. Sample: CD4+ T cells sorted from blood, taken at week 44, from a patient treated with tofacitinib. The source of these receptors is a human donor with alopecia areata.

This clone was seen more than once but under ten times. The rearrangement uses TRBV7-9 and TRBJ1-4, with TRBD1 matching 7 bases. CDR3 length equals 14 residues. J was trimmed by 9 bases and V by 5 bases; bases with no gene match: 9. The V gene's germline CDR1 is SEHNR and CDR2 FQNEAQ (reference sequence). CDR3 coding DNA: TGTGCCAGCAGCCCGGGACAGTCGAATCAAAAACTGTTTTTT. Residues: CASSPGQSNQKLFF.

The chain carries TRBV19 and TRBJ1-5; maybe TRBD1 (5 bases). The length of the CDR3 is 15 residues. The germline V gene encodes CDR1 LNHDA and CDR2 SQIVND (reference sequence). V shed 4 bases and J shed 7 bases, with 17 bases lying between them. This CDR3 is CASSNPPGGDQPQHF. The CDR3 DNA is TGTGCCAGTAGTAACCCCCCCGGAGGGGACCAGCCCCAGCATTTT.

The CDR3 here is CASSLEDTQYF. CDR3 nucleotides: TGTGCCAGCAGCTTGGAAGATACGCAGTATTTT. The chain joins TRBV5-4 to TRBJ2-3; D gene uncertain. V gave up 0 bases and J gave up 5 bases, with 1 base separating them. CDR3 length: 11 amino acids. Germline CDR1 reads SGHNT; CDR2 reads YYREEE (reference sequence).

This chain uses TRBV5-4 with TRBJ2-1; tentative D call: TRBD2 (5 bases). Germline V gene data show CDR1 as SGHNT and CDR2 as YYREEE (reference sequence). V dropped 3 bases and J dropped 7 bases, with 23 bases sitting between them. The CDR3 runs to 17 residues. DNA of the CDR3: TGTGCCAGCAGCTCTGCAATTGATTGGTCGGGATCGAATGAGCAGTTCTTC. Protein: CASSSAIDWSGSNEQFF.

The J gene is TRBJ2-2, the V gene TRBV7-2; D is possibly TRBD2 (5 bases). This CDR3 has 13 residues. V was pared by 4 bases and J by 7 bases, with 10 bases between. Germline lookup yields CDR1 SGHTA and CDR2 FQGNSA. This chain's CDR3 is CASSSRTGGELFF. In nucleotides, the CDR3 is TGTGCCAGCAGCTCCCGGACTGGCGGGGAGCTGTTTTTT.

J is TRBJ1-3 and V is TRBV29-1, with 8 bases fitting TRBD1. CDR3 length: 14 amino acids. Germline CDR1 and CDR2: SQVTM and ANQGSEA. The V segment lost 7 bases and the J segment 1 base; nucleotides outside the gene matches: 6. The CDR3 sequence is CSAQNRGSGNTIYF. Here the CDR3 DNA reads TGCAGCGCCCAAAACAGGGGGTCTGGAAACACCATATATTTT.

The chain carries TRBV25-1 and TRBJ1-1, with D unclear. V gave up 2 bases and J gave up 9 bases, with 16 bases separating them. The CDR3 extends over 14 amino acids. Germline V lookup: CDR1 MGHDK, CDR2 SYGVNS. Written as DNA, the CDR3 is TGTGCCAGCAGTGAAAGTCTTGTGGAGCAGAAAGCTTTCTTT. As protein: CASSESLVEQKAFF.

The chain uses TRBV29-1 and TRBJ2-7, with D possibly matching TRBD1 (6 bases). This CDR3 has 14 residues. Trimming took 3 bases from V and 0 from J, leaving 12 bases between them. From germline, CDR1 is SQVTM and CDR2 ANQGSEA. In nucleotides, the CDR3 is TGCAGCGTTGATGAGACAGGAACCTCCTACGAGCAGTACTTC. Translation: CSVDETGTSYEQYF.

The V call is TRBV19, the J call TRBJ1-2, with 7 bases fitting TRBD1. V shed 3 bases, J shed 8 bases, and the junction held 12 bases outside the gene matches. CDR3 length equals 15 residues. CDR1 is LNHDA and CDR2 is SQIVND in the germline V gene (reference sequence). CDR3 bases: TGTGCCAGTAGTATCAACCCGGAGGGGGCTAGAGGCTACACCTTC. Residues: CASSINPEGARGYTF.

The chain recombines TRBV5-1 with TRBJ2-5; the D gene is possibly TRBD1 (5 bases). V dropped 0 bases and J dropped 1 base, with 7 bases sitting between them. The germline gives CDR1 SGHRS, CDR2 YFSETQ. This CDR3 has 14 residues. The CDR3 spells CASSLGRGQETQYF. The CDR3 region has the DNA TGCGCCAGCAGCTTGGGTAGGGGCCAAGAGACCCAGTACTTC.

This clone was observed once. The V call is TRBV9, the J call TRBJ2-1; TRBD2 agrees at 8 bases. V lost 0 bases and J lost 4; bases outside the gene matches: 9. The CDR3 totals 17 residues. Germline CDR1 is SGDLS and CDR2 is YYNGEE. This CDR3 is CASSVVALASGYNEQFF. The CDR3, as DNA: TGTGCCAGCAGCGTAGTCGCCTTGGCTAGCGGGTACAATGAGCAGTTCTTC.

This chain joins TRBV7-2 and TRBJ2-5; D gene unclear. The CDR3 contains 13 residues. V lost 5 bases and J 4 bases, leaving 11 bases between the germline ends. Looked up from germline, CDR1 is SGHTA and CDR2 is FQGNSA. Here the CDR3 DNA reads TGTGCCAGCAGCCAAGACGGATTAGAGACCCAGTACTTC. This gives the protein CASSQDGLETQYF.

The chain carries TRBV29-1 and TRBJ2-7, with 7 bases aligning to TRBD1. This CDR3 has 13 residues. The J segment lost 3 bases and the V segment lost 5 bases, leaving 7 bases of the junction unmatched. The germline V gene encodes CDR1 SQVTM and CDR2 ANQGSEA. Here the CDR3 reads CSVCTGDGYEQYF. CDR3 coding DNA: TGCAGCGTTTGCACAGGGGACGGCTACGAGCAGTACTTC.

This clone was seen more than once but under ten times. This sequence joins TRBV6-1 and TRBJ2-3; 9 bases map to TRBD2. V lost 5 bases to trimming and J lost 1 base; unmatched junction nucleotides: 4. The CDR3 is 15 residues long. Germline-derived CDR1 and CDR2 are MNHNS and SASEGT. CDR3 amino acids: CASSPLAGGTDTQYF. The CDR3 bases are TGTGCCAGCAGTCCGTTAGCGGGGGGCACAGATACGCAGTATTTT.

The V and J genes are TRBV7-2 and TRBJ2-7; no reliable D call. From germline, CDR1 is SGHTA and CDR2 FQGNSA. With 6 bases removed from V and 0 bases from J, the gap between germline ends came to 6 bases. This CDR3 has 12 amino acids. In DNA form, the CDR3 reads TGTGCCAGCAGTCGGAACTCCTACGAGCAGTACTTC. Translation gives CASSRNSYEQYF.

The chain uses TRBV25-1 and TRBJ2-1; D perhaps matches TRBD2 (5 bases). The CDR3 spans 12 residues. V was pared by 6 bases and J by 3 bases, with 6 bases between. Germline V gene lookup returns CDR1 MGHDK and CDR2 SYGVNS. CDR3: CASRGLYNEQFF. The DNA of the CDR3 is TGTGCCAGCAGAGGACTCTACAATGAGCAGTTCTTC.

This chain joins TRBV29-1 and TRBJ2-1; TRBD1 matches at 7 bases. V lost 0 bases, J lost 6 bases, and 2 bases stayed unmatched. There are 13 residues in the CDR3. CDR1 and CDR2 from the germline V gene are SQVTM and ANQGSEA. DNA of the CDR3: TGCAGCGTTGAAGAACAGGGGCTCAATGAGCAGTTCTTC. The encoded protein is CSVEEQGLNEQFF.

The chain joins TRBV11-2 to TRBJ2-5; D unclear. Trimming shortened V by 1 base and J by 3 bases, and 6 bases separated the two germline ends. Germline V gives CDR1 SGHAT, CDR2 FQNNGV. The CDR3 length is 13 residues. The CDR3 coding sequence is TGTGCCAGCAGCTTAGTCCCCAAAGAGACCCAGTACTTC. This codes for CASSLVPKETQYF.

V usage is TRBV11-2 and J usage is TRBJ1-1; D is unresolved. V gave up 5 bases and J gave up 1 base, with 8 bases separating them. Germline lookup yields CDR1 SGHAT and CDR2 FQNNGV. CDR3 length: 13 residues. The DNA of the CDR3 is TGTGCCAGCAGCCAAGGCGAGAACACTGAAGCTTTCTTT. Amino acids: CASSQGENTEAFF.

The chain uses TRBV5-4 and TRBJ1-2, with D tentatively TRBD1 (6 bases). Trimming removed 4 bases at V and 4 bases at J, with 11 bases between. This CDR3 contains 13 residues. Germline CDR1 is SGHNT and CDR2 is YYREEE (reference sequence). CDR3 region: CASSVDRSYGYTF. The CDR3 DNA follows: TGTGCCAGCAGCGTAGACAGGTCCTATGGCTACACCTTC.

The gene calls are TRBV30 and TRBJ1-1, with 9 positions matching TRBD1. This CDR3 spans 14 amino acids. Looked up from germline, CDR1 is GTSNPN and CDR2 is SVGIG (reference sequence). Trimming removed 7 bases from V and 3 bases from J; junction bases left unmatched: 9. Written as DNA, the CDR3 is TGTGCCTTACGCCCGGACAGGGGATACACTGAAGCTTTCTTT. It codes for CALRPDRGYTEAFF.

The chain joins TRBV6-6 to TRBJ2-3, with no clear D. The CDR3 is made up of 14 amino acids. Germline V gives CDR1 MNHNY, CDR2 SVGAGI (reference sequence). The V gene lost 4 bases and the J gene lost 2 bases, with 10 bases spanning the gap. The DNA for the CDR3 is TGTGCCAGCAGTTCGCCCAGGATCACAGATACGCAGTATTTT. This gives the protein CASSSPRITDTQYF.

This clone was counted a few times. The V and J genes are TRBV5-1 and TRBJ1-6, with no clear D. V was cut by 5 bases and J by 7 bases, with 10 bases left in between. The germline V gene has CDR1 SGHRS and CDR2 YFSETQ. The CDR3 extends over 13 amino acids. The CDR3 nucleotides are TGCGCCAGCAGATCCGAGTCGAATTCACCCCTCCACTTT. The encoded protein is CASRSESNSPLHF.

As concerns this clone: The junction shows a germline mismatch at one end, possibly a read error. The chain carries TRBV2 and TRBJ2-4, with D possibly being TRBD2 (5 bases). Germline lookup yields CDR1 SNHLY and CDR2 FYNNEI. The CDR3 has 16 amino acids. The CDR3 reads CASREGSGIAKNIQYF. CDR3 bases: TGTGCCAGCAGGGAAGGGAGTGGGATTGCCAAAAACATTCAGTACTTC.

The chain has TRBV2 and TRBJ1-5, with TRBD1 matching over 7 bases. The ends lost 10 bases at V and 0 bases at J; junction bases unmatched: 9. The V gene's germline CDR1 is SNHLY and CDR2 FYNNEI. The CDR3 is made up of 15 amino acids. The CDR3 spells CATAAGGNSNQPQHF. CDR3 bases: TGTGCCACCGCGGCAGGGGGGAATAGCAATCAGCCCCAGCATTTT. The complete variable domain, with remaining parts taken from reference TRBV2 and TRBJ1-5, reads EPEVTQTPSHQVTQMGQEVILRCVPISNHLYFYWYRQILGQKVEFLVSFYNNEISEKSEIFDDQFSVERPDGSNFTLKIRSTKLEDSAMYFCATAAGGNSNQPQHFGDGTRLSIL.

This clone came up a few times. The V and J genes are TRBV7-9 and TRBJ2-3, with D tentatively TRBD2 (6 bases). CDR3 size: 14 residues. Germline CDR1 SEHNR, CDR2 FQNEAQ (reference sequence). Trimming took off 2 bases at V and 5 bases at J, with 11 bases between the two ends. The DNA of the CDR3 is TGTGCCAGCAGCTTATATCAGGGAGGAGATACGCAGTATTTT. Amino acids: CASSLYQGGDTQYF.

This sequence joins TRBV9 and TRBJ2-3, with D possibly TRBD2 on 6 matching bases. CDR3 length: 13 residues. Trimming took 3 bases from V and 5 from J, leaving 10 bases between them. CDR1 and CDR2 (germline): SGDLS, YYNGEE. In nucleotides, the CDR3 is TGTGCCAGCAGCGCCGGGGAGGTAGATACGCAGTATTTT. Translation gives CASSAGEVDTQYF.

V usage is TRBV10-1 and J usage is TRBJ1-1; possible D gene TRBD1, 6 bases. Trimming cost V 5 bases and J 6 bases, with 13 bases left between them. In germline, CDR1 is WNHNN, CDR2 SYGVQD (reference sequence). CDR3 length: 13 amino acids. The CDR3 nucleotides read TGCGCCAGCAGTTGGGGGGGCGAAGCTGAAGCTTTCTTT. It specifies CASSWGGEAEAFF.

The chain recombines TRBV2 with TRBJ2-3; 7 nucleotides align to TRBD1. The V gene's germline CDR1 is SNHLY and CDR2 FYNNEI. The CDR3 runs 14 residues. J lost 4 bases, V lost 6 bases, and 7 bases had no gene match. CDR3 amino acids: CASRRGGGADTQYF. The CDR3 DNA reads TGTGCCAGCAGACGAGGGGGCGGTGCAGATACGCAGTATTTT.

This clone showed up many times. The CDR3 DNA sequence: TGTGCCAGCAGCCCCGGGGTACGCAATCAGCCCCAGCATTTT. Translating it yields CASSPGVRNQPQHF. The chain links TRBV7-2 to TRBJ1-5, with D unclear. The germline V gene encodes CDR1 SGHTA and CDR2 FQGNSA. With 5 bases removed from V and 2 bases from J, the gap between germline ends came to 10 bases. CDR3 length equals 14 residues. The full variable domain, its missing parts supplied by reference TRBV7-2 and TRBJ1-5, is GAGVSQSPSNKVTEKGKDVELRCDPISGHTALYWYRQSLGQGLEFLIYFQGNSAPDKSGLPSDRFSAERTGGSVSTLTIQRTQQEDSAVYLCASSPGVRNQPQHFGDGTRLSIL.

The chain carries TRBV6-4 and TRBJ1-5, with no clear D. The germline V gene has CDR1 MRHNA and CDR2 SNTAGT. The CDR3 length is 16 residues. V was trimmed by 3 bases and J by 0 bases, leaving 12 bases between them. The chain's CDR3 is CASSESAALSNQPQHF. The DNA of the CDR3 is TGTGCCAGCAGTGAATCCGCAGCACTTAGCAATCAGCCCCAGCATTTT.